Each of the 25 T cell receptor beta chains below was sequenced from the same sample in a study of early T cells in non-severe SARS-CoV-2 infection. TCRdb passed the 5' RACE reads through MiXCR, listing each CDR3 protein once. This table has about 61,000 distinct CDR3 sequences, approximately 12% appearing once. The material sequenced was whole blood, taken at baseline. Receptors originate from an adult who was a healthcare worker with PCR-confirmed SARS-CoV-2 infection or an uninfected control (not recorded which). The donor label of this sample is uncertain.

Only a few counts were recorded for this clonotype. CDR3 sequence (DNA): TGTGCCAGCAGCTTTGTGAACACTGAAGCTTTCTTT. It codes for CASSFVNTEAFF. J is TRBJ1-1 and V is TRBV5-6; D not resolved. With 2 bases removed from V and 0 bases from J, the gap between germline ends came to 2 bases. Germline CDR1 and CDR2: SGHDT and YYEEEE. The CDR3 totals 12 residues. The full variable domain, in which reference TRBV5-6 and TRBJ1-1 provide the parts outside the CDR3, is DAGVTQSPTHLIKTRGQQVTLRCSPKSGHDTVSWYQQALGQGPQFIFQYYEEEERQRGNFPDRFSGHQFPNYSSELNVNALLLGDSALYLCASSFVNTEAFFGQGTRLTVV.

In its sample, this clonotype was seen many times. The chain combines TRBV14 with TRBJ2-1, with no clear D. V dropped 0 bases and J dropped 1 base, with 4 bases sitting between them. The CDR3 covers 14 residues. Looked up from germline, CDR1 is SGHDN and CDR2 is FVKESK. The CDR3 bases are TGTGCCAGCAGCCAAGATGTATCCTACAATGAGCAGTTCTTC. Protein product: CASSQDVSYNEQFF.

This clonotype was recorded many times. The chain employs TRBV7-8 and TRBJ1-2, with D possibly matching TRBD1 (5 bases). Trimming shortened V by 9 bases and J by 3 bases, and 14 bases separated the two germline ends. Germline CDR1 and CDR2: SGHVS and FQNEAQ. This CDR3 is 13 amino acids long. CDR3: CASAFSGDYGYTF. Written as DNA, the CDR3 is TGTGCCAGTGCATTCTCGGGGGACTATGGCTACACCTTC.

Many counts were recorded for this clonotype. The rearrangement uses TRBV2 and TRBJ2-3; D is undetermined. From germline, CDR1 is SNHLY and CDR2 FYNNEI. CDR3 size: 16 residues. V was shortened by 3 bases and J by 1 base, with 14 bases between the two germline ends. CDR3 sequence reads: CASSDSASWGTDTQYF. The CDR3 nucleotides read TGTGCCAGCAGTGATTCGGCTAGTTGGGGCACAGATACGCAGTATTTT.

The rearrangement uses TRBV10-3 and TRBJ2-3; TRBD1 matches at 9 bases. V trimming: 2 bases; J trimming: 2 bases; junction bases outside the gene matches: 2. The germline CDR1 and CDR2 sequences are ENHRY and SYGVKD. The CDR3 spans 15 residues. The CDR3 sequence is CAISETGGNTDTQYF. The CDR3 DNA reads TGTGCCATCAGTGAGACAGGGGGCAACACAGATACGCAGTATTTT.

The rearrangement uses TRBV7-9 and TRBJ1-5, with 7 bases matching TRBD1. Germline trimming cut 2 bases from V and 0 bases from J; bases unmatched to any gene: 10. This CDR3 region has 18 residues. Germline-derived CDR1 and CDR2 are SEHNR and FQNEAQ (reference sequence). The CDR3 DNA reads TGTGCCAGCAGCTTATCAACAGGGGATTTTAGTAGCAATCAGCCCCAGCATTTT. Protein: CASSLSTGDFSSNQPQHF.

The chain has TRBV6-6 and TRBJ1-1; 9 bases match TRBD1. The CDR3 spans 15 residues. V shed 1 base, J shed 6 bases, and the junction held 6 bases outside the gene matches. Germline V gene sequence: CDR1 MNHNY, CDR2 SVGAGI (reference sequence). The CDR3 spells CASSYWDREIAEAFF. CDR3 DNA sequence: TGTGCCAGCAGTTACTGGGACAGGGAAATTGCTGAAGCTTTCTTT.

The gene calls are TRBV20-1 and TRBJ1-2; 7 nucleotides match TRBD1. The V segment lost 1 base and the J segment 7 bases; nucleotides outside the gene matches: 6. CDR1 is DFQATT and CDR2 is SNEGSKA in the germline V gene (reference sequence). CDR3 length: 13 amino acids. CDR3 sequence reads: CSARATGEAGYTF. The DNA for the CDR3 is TGCAGTGCTAGAGCTACAGGGGAAGCTGGCTACACCTTC.

This clonotype was detected many times. J is TRBJ2-7 and V is TRBV7-9, with no clear D. Looked up from germline, CDR1 is SEHNR and CDR2 is FQNEAQ (reference sequence). V was shortened by 1 base and J by 7 bases, with 11 bases between the two germline ends. This CDR3 spans 13 amino acids. CDR3 DNA: TGTGCCAGCAGCTTAGGGCAGCAACTAGAGCAGTACGTC. It encodes CASSLGQQLEQYV.

This clonotype was recorded many times. The V gene is TRBV5-1, the J gene TRBJ1-1; 8 bases map to TRBD1. In germline, CDR1 is SGHRS, CDR2 YFSETQ. V gave up 3 bases and J gave up 1 base; unmatched junction bases: 11. The CDR3 is made up of 17 amino acids. CDR3 coding DNA: TGCGCCAGCAGCTCACAGGGGGGTGCTGCTGGGAACACTGAAGCTTTCTTT. This encodes CASSSQGGAAGNTEAFF.

This clonotype turned up a few times. This chain links TRBV7-2 with TRBJ2-1; 14 positions agree with TRBD2. CDR3 length: 18 amino acids. Germline V gene data show CDR1 as SGHTA and CDR2 as FQGNSA. J lost 3 bases, V lost 2 bases, and 6 bases had no gene match. The CDR3 here is CASSLKTSGGAIYNEQFF. DNA of the CDR3: TGTGCCAGCAGCTTAAAGACTAGCGGGGGGGCGATCTACAATGAGCAGTTCTTC. The full variable domain, with the rest looked up from reference TRBV7-2 and TRBJ2-1, is GAGVSQSPSNKVTEKGKDVELRCDPISGHTALYWYRQSLGQGLEFLIYFQGNSAPDKSGLPSDRFSAERTGGSVSTLTIQRTQQEDSAVYLCASSLKTSGGAIYNEQFFGPGTRLTVL.

This clonotype was recorded a few times. This sequence joins TRBV6-6 and TRBJ1-1, with D tentatively TRBD1 (6 bases). This CDR3 spans 14 amino acids. V was clipped by 2 bases and J by 8 bases, with 15 bases between them. CDR1 and CDR2 from the germline V gene are MNHNY and SVGAGI (reference sequence). The DNA of the CDR3 is TGTGCCAGCAGTTACGCACGAGGGGGGACGGAAGCTTTCTTT. It yields the protein CASSYARGGTEAFF.

There are many counts of this clonotype. The CDR3 DNA reads as TGTGCCTGGGGATCTGGACTAGTCTATGGCTACACCTTC. It yields the protein CAWGSGLVYGYTF. V is TRBV30 and J is TRBJ1-2; no clear D. The V end lost 5 bases, the J end lost 4 bases, and 14 bases lay between the germline ends. From germline, CDR1 is GTSNPN and CDR2 SVGIG (reference sequence). This CDR3 is built from 13 residues. The complete variable domain, with remaining parts taken from reference TRBV30 and TRBJ1-2, reads SQTIHQWPATLVQPVGSPLSLECTVEGTSNPNLYWYRQAAGRGLQLLFYSVGIGQISSEVPQNLSASRPQDRQFILSSKKLLLSDSGFYLCAWGSGLVYGYTFGSGTRLTVV.

This clonotype was counted many times. CDR3 sequence: CAFTGGHVEAFF. The CDR3 nucleotides read TGTGCCTTCACAGGGGGTCATGTGGAAGCTTTCTTT. The chain uses TRBV30 and TRBJ1-1; 8 bases are a match to TRBD1. This CDR3 is 12 amino acids long. The germline gives CDR1 GTSNPN, CDR2 SVGIG (reference sequence). Trimming cost V 7 bases and J 8 bases; bases outside gene matches: 9.

In DNA, the CDR3 is TGTGCCAGCCGACCTCTGGACTCCGTCACAGATACGCAGTATTTT. It encodes CASRPLDSVTDTQYF. This chain links TRBV7-9 with TRBJ2-3; D is possibly TRBD2 (5 bases). Germline V gene data show CDR1 as SEHNR and CDR2 as FQNEAQ (reference sequence). The CDR3 sequence is 15 residues long. Between the trimmed V and J ends, which lost 8 bases and 2 bases, there was a span of 17 bases.

There are many counts of this clonotype. The J gene is TRBJ2-4, the V gene TRBV12-3 or TRBV12-4, with D unclear. V lost 1 base, J lost 8 bases, and 3 bases lay in between. The length of the CDR3 is 11 residues. The CDR3 sequence is CASSLGDIQYF. The CDR3 region has the DNA TGTGCCAGCAGTTTAGGGGACATTCAGTACTTC.

The chain employs TRBV12-3 or TRBV12-4 and TRBJ1-6; D gene ambiguous. Trimming pared 5 bases from V and 7 bases from J, leaving 12 bases between. The CDR3 loop spans 14 amino acids. CDR3 protein: CASSRQVENSPLHF. The CDR3 DNA sequence: TGTGCCAGCAGTAGGCAGGTTGAGAATTCACCCCTCCACTTT.

CDR3 sequence reads: CSAVAGALSGELFF. CDR3 bases: TGCAGCGCTGTAGCGGGGGCCTTGTCCGGGGAGCTGTTTTTT. The rearrangement joins TRBV29-1 to TRBJ2-2; the match to TRBD2 covers 9 bases. The V gene end was trimmed by 7 bases and the J gene end by 6 bases; junction bases not matched to a gene: 9. The CDR3 contains 14 residues. Germline-derived CDR1 and CDR2 are SQVTM and ANQGSEA.

J is TRBJ2-2 and V is TRBV7-8; the D gene is possibly TRBD1 (5 bases). V shed 4 bases and J shed 8 bases, with 20 bases lying between them. The germline V gene encodes CDR1 SGHVS and CDR2 FQNEAQ. The CDR3 sequence is 16 residues long. CDR3 in amino acids: CASSWRRTLSQGELFF. CDR3 in DNA: TGTGCCAGCAGCTGGCGCCGGACACTAAGTCAGGGGGAGCTGTTTTTT. Full variable domain (outside the CDR3, taken from reference TRBV7-8 and TRBJ2-2): GAGVSQSPRYKVAKRGQDVALRCDPISGHVSLFWYQQALGQGPEFLTYFQNEAQLDKSGLPSDRFFAERPEGSVSTLKIQRTQQEDSAVYLCASSWRRTLSQGELFFGEGSRLTVL.

This clonotype was picked up a small number of times. The V call is TRBV10-2, the J call TRBJ2-5; D is perhaps TRBD1 or TRBD2 (5 bases each). There are 15 residues in the CDR3. CDR1 and CDR2 (germline): WSHSY, SAAADI. V lost 8 bases and J 2 bases, leaving 18 bases between the germline ends. The CDR3 region is CASGVPGREQETQYF. The CDR3 DNA sequence: TGCGCCAGCGGGGTCCCGGGACGCGAACAAGAGACCCAGTACTTC.

The V call is TRBV5-1, the J call TRBJ1-6; D unresolved. The V end lost 0 bases, the J end lost 5 bases, and 3 bases lay between the germline ends. The CDR3 consists of 13 residues. The germline V gene has CDR1 SGHRS and CDR2 YFSETQ. Here the CDR3 reads CASSLENNSPLHF. For the CDR3, the DNA is TGCGCCAGCAGCTTGGAGAATAATTCACCCCTCCACTTT.

This clonotype was counted only a few times. This chain uses TRBV20-1 with TRBJ1-2; D is uncertain. Trimming cost V 3 bases and J 3 bases, with 8 bases left between them. Germline V CDR1 and CDR2: DFQATT, SNEGSKA (reference sequence). This CDR3 has 12 residues. CDR3 in DNA: TGCAGTGCTAGCGGCATTGACTATGGCTACACCTTC. This translates into CSASGIDYGYTF.

This clonotype has just a few counts. The rearrangement uses TRBV5-1 and TRBJ2-3, with 8 nucleotides matching TRBD2. The CDR3 consists of 15 residues. CDR1 and CDR2 (germline): SGHRS, YFSETQ. Trimming took 4 bases from V and 3 from J; bases not matched to a gene: 7. CDR3 amino acids: CASSPTRGDTDTQYF. DNA for the CDR3: TGCGCCAGCAGCCCGACGCGGGGGGATACAGATACGCAGTATTTT. The variable domain in full, completed from reference TRBV5-1 and TRBJ2-3, reads KAGVTQTPRYLIKTRGQQVTLSCSPISGHRSVSWYQQTPGQGLQFLFEYFSETQRNKGNFPGRFSGRQFSNSRSEMNVSTLELGDSALYLCASSPTRGDTDTQYFGPGTRLTVL.

This rearrangement joins TRBV24-1 to TRBJ2-2; D is possibly TRBD1 or TRBD2 (5 bases each). Germline V gene lookup returns CDR1 KGHDR and CDR2 SFDVKD. This CDR3 comprises 13 residues. The V end was cut by 10 bases, the J end by 4 bases, with 12 bases between. This chain's CDR3 is CATRGGTTGELFF. DNA of the CDR3: TGTGCCACACGTGGGGGTACCACCGGGGAGCTGTTTTTT.

In DNA form, the CDR3 reads TGTGCCAGCTCACCTTCCTACGGGGGCCAAGAGACCCAGTACTTC. Protein: CASSPSYGGQETQYF. J is TRBJ2-5 and V is TRBV18, with D maybe TRBD2 (6 bases). This CDR3 has 15 residues. Trimming pared 3 bases from V and 1 base from J, leaving 12 bases between. The germline V gene has CDR1 KGHSH and CDR2 LQKENI. The variable domain in full, with the rest retrieved from reference TRBV18 and TRBJ2-5, is NAGVMQNPRHLVRRRGQEARLRCSPMKGHSHVYWYRQLPEEGLKFMVYLQKENIIDESGMPKERFSAEFPKEGPSILRIQQVVRGDSAAYFCASSPSYGGQETQYFGPGTRLLVL.